This T cell receptor beta chain is from a study of technical replicates of blood from a few donors. The assay was immunoSEQ multiplex PCR, and TCRdb's table has in-frame clones only and misses some. Found here are about 91,000 clones, under 95% of them singletons; the top ten hold over 0.2%. In germline, CDR1 is SGHAT, CDR2 FQNNGV. V lost 6 bases to trimming and J lost 6 bases, with 17 bases between them. The CDR3 is 15 residues long. This TCR derives from a human donor in good health. The source material was T cells isolated from PBMCs. This rearrangement joins TRBV11-2 to TRBJ1-4, with D maybe TRBD1 (5 bases). The CDR3 nucleotides read TGTGCCAGCAGACGACCGGGGGATAGGGATGAAAAACTGTTTTTT. It translates to CASRRPGDRDEKLFF.